The clone carrying this T cell receptor beta chain was found a few times. What it binds is unknown. These data belong to a study of T-cell reconstitution after alpha-beta-depleted transplantation in children. V dropped 4 bases and J dropped 6; count of bases not matched to a gene: 9. Germline values: CDR1 SEHNR, CDR2 FQNEAQ (reference sequence). The CDR3 extends over 16 amino acids. This sample's TCRbeta library carried unique molecular identifier barcodes. TCRdb itself ran the PCR reads through MiXCR, one entry per CDR3 protein. The repertoire includes about 130,000 distinct CDR3 sequences, around 9.8% of them detected once, and nearly 25% sits in the top ten. Study-level findings and limits: After one year, T-cell counts and TCRbeta diversity mostly came from new T cells. Several hundred expanded graft clones reportedly were the source of alpha-beta T cells about two months after transplant. In some patients, recipient T cells and intrathymic progenitors surviving conditioning explained high day-60 diversity.

The chain has TRBV7-9 and TRBJ2-2, with 9 positions matching TRBD1. This TCR derives from a girl under two years old who had a stem cell transplant for combined immunodeficiency, so the T cells may come from the graft donor. The source material was PBMCs, mostly from graft donor cells, sampled 180 days after TCRalphabeta/CD19-depleted stem cell transplant. The CDR3 DNA reads as TGTGCCAGCAGCTATCGCCGGGACAGGGTCCCCGGGGAGCTGTTTTTT. It translates to CASSYRRDRVPGELFF. Using reference TRBV7-9 and TRBJ2-2 for the parts outside the CDR3, the full variable domain is DTGVSQNPRHKITKRGQNVTFRCDPISEHNRLYWYRQTLGQGPEFLTYFQNEAQLEKSRLLSDRFSAERPKGSFSTLEIQRTEQGDSAMYLCASSYRRDRVPGELFFGEGSRLTVL.